The TCR beta chain under discussion was sequenced for a study of blood T cell repertoires in COVID-19. Study in general: In each case, the material was cDNA or gDNA derived from T cells, B-cell-depleted T cells, or PBMCs.

This CDR3 spans 12 amino acids. The germline V gene has CDR1 MDHEN and CDR2 SYDVKM. The V gene lost 4 bases and the J gene lost 1 base, with 4 bases spanning the gap. The Seattle site enrolled patients during active infection and followed them longitudinally. The protocol was immunoSEQ multiplex PCR, while the TCRdb copy is restricted to in-frame clones and leaves out a portion. The sample consists of 300,000 or so clones, just over 90% of them appearing once. Concerning this clone itself: This sample includes further DNA sequences coding for the same CDR3.

The chain employs TRBV28 and TRBJ1-2, with D uncertain. Material for sequencing was peripheral blood. This TCR came from a woman in her 30s with COVID-19, enrolled during active disease. CDR3 DNA sequence: TGTGCCAGCAGTTACAATAACTATGGCTACACCTTC. It yields the protein CASSYNNYGYTF.